A single sample gave rise to the 21 T cell receptor beta chains below, sequenced in a study of Ad26.COV2.S vaccination and SARS-CoV-2 variants. TCRdb's copy holds only in-frame clones and misses some; the assay was immunoSEQ multiplex PCR. The table has 300,000 to 400,000 clones, about nine tenths seen once. Sample treatment: 19 received Ad26.COV2.S at low or high dose, single or two shots; 5 received placebo; per-sample allocation not given. Sampling happened 63 days after the first vaccine or placebo injection. The material was peripheral blood, obtained in a trial of Ad26.COV2.S vaccine versus placebo. The receptors were sampled from a person between 18 and 65 years old who received the Ad26.COV2.S COVID-19 vaccine or a placebo.

The chain joins TRBV4-1 to TRBJ2-7; D is tentatively TRBD1 or TRBD2 (5 bases each). V was cut by 0 bases and J by 2 bases, with 11 bases left in between. Germline-derived CDR1 and CDR2 are MGHRA and YSYEKL. The length of the CDR3 is 15 residues. The CDR3: CASSQERPGPYEQYF. In nucleotides, the CDR3 is TGCGCCAGCAGCCAAGAGCGACCGGGACCCTACGAGCAGTACTTC.

The V call is TRBV12-3 or TRBV12-4, the J call TRBJ1-5, with D unclear. This CDR3 is 12 amino acids long. The ends were cut back, 5 bases at V and 4 bases at J, with 6 bases in the middle. The CDR3 sequence is CASSVTNQPQHF. The CDR3, as DNA: TGTGCCAGCAGTGTGACGAATCAGCCCCAGCATTTT.

The V and J genes are TRBV7-9 and TRBJ1-2, with D perhaps TRBD1 (6 bases). Germline assignment: CDR1 SEHNR and CDR2 FQNEAQ (reference sequence). Trimming took 5 bases from V and 4 from J, leaving 17 bases between them. CDR3 length: 15 amino acids. The CDR3 reads CASSRPGQNTYGYTF. The CDR3 DNA follows: TGTGCCAGCAGCCGTCCCGGACAGAATACCTATGGCTACACCTTC.

The gene calls are TRBV6-5 and TRBJ2-3; D is perhaps TRBD1 or TRBD2 (6 bases each). The length of the CDR3 is 13 residues. Germline values: CDR1 MNHEY, CDR2 SVGAGI. The ends were cut back, 6 bases at V and 6 bases at J, with 13 bases in the middle. In nucleotides, the CDR3 is TGTGCCAGCAGCCTATGGGGGGCGGATACGCAGTATTTT. Translating it yields CASSLWGADTQYF.

The genes are TRBV6-2 or TRBV6-3 and TRBJ1-1, with TRBD1 as a possible D gene (5 bases). Germline loops: CDR1 MNHEY, CDR2 SVGEGT. The CDR3 contains 16 residues. The germline V and J ends were trimmed by 5 bases and 5 bases, with 21 bases remaining between them. CDR3 region: CASSRGEEGRRTEAFF. The DNA for the CDR3 is TGTGCCAGCAGTAGGGGAGAGGAAGGGAGGAGGACTGAAGCTTTCTTT.

V usage is TRBV5-1 and J usage is TRBJ2-1; D remains unclear. V was cut by 4 bases and J by 7 bases, with 15 bases left in between. From germline, CDR1 is SGHRS and CDR2 YFSETQ. The CDR3 totals 14 residues. CDR3: CASSPIPGHNEQFF. The CDR3 DNA is TGCGCCAGCAGCCCAATCCCAGGCCATAATGAGCAGTTCTTC.

This chain uses TRBV10-2 with TRBJ2-1; 8 positions agree with TRBD1. Germline loops: CDR1 WSHSY, CDR2 SAAADI. J was trimmed by 7 bases and V by 0 bases; bases with no gene match: 8. This CDR3 contains 16 residues. DNA of the CDR3: TGCGCCAGCAGTGAGTCGCGGACAGGGTATATTAATGAGCAGTTCTTC. Translated: CASSESRTGYINEQFF.

The chain carries TRBV5-4 and TRBJ2-3; D is perhaps TRBD1 (5 bases). V shed 0 bases and J shed 6 bases, with 11 bases lying between them. This CDR3 is built from 14 residues. The V gene's germline CDR1 is SGHNT and CDR2 YYREEE (reference sequence). The CDR3 sequence: CASSLDRTEDTQYF. The CDR3 region has the DNA TGTGCCAGCAGCTTGGACAGGACGGAGGATACGCAGTATTTT.

The genes are TRBV27 and TRBJ1-1, with no clear D. Germline V gene data show CDR1 as MNHEY and CDR2 as SMNVEV (reference sequence). V lost 3 bases and J 11 bases, leaving 13 bases between the germline ends. CDR3 length: 12 residues. The CDR3 nucleotides read TGTGCCAGCAGTTTGCCCGACACTCGGGCTTTCTTT. Amino acids: CASSLPDTRAFF.

This rearrangement joins TRBV7-6 to TRBJ2-1, with 10 bases identical to TRBD2. The CDR3 is 15 amino acids. The V gene end was trimmed by 5 bases and the J gene end by 6 bases; junction bases not matched to a gene: 7. Germline-derived CDR1 and CDR2 are SGHVS and FNYEAQ. CDR3 sequence reads: CASSGTSGAINEQFF. The CDR3 region has the DNA TGTGCCAGCAGCGGAACTAGCGGGGCCATCAATGAGCAGTTCTTC.

This sequence joins TRBV5-4 and TRBJ2-1; either TRBD1 or TRBD2 may supply D (5 bases each). The CDR3 spans 19 residues. The V end was cut by 0 bases, the J end by 0 bases, with 19 bases between. Germline values: CDR1 SGHNT, CDR2 YYREEE (reference sequence). As DNA, the CDR3 is TGTGCCAGCAGCTTGGATTTGGGACGACTAATGGGCTCCTACAATGAGCAGTTCTTC. Protein sequence: CASSLDLGRLMGSYNEQFF.

This rearrangement joins TRBV7-2 to TRBJ1-3; D uncertain. The germline CDR1 and CDR2 sequences are SGHTA and FQGNSA. V was clipped by 5 bases and J by 4 bases, with 9 bases between them. The length of the CDR3 is 13 residues. CDR3 sequence: CASSRTDGNTIYF. The CDR3, as DNA: TGTGCCAGCAGCCGGACCGACGGAAACACCATATATTTT.

The rearrangement links TRBV7-2 to TRBJ1-1, with D uncertain. V lost 1 base and J lost 1, with 7 bases in between. Germline V CDR1 and CDR2: SGHTA, FQGNSA. The CDR3 has 14 amino acids. This CDR3 is CASSLVGRNTEAFF. CDR3 nucleotides: TGTGCCAGCAGCTTAGTTGGCAGGAACACTGAAGCTTTCTTT.

V usage is TRBV7-8 and J usage is TRBJ2-1; TRBD2 matches 7 bases. CDR3 length: 14 amino acids. CDR1 SGHVS and CDR2 FQNEAQ come from the germline V gene. The V segment lost 4 bases and the J segment 7 bases; nucleotides outside the gene matches: 7. CDR3 coding DNA: TGTGCCAGCAGCTGGCGGGAGTCGGGTAATGAGCAGTTCTTC. Its translation: CASSWRESGNEQFF.

The chain carries TRBV11-3 and TRBJ2-1; 7 bases line up with TRBD1. V trimming: 5 bases; J trimming: 5 bases; junction bases outside the gene matches: 3. Germline CDR1 and CDR2: SGHNT and YENEEA. The CDR3 consists of 13 residues. CDR3 amino acids: CASSATGDNEQFF. For the CDR3, the DNA is TGTGCCAGCAGCGCAACAGGGGACAATGAGCAGTTCTTC.

The J gene is TRBJ2-4, the V gene TRBV23-1; D is perhaps TRBD1 (5 bases). TRBV23-1 has ORF status, its function being uncertain. V was clipped by 7 bases and J by 0 bases, with 16 bases between them. CDR3 size: 16 residues. The CDR3, as DNA: TGCGCCAGCACGGCAAAGACAGAGCTAGCCAAAAACATTCAGTACTTC. Protein product: CASTAKTELAKNIQYF.

The chain is built from TRBV5-5 and TRBJ2-7; 9 nucleotides align to TRBD2. Looked up from germline, CDR1 is SGHKS and CDR2 is YYEKEE (reference sequence). This CDR3 has 15 residues. Unmatched junction bases numbered 4, after V lost 0 bases and J lost 3 bases. The CDR3 nucleotides are TGTGCCAGCAGCTTGGTAGCGGGGGACCACTACGAGCAGTACTTC. This encodes CASSLVAGDHYEQYF.

This chain links TRBV10-3 with TRBJ2-5; no reliable D call. The CDR3 is 13 residues long. V lost 5 bases and J lost 2, with 9 bases in between. Germline V CDR1 and CDR2: ENHRY, SYGVKD. The DNA for the CDR3 is TGTGCCATCAGTATCGACCCTCAAGAGACCCAGTACTTC. It codes for CAISIDPQETQYF.

Concerning this clone: Different DNA sequences within this sample yield the same CDR3. V usage is TRBV18 and J usage is TRBJ1-1; TRBD1 is a possible D gene (5 bases). CDR1 is KGHSH, CDR2 LQKENI, per germline. The CDR3 is 13 residues long. V was shortened by 5 bases and J by 0 bases, with 7 bases between the two germline ends. In nucleotides, the CDR3 is TGTGCCAGCTCAGGGACGGTGAACACTGAAGCTTTCTTT. This sequence encodes CASSGTVNTEAFF.

This chain links TRBV7-2 with TRBJ1-2; 7 nucleotides line up with TRBD1. The CDR3 extends over 14 amino acids. Germline CDR1 SGHTA, CDR2 FQGNSA. Trimming removed 4 bases from V and 10 bases from J; junction bases left unmatched: 12. This CDR3 reads CASSSDRGDSYYTF. The CDR3 bases are TGTGCCAGCAGCTCAGACCGCGGGGACAGCTACTACACCTTC. The complete variable domain, with remaining parts taken from reference TRBV7-2 and TRBJ1-2, reads GAGVSQSPSNKVTEKGKDVELRCDPISGHTALYWYRQSLGQGLEFLIYFQGNSAPDKSGLPSDRFSAERTGGSVSTLTIQRTQQEDSAVYLCASSSDRGDSYYTFGSGTRLTVV.

The DNA of the CDR3 is TGTGCCAGCAGCCAAGCGGGAGACGGCACAGATACGCAGTATTTT. Its protein is CASSQAGDGTDTQYF. This chain links TRBV5-5 with TRBJ2-3; TRBD2 agrees at 8 bases. This CDR3 comprises 15 residues. V trimming: 4 bases; J trimming: 1 base; junction bases outside the gene matches: 5. From germline, CDR1 is SGHKS and CDR2 YYEKEE (reference sequence).